A selection of T cell receptor beta chains follows, all from one sample in a study of cytomegalovirus exposure and HLA in healthy donors. TCRdb keeps only in-frame clones here, not all; method: immunoSEQ multiplex PCR. In all, the sample yields under 200,000 clones. Specimen: PBMCs. The receptor set was obtained from a man aged 25-45 years in good health and CMV-seronegative. Both conserved end residues are part of each CDR3. The order of the fields is D gene, V gene, J gene, CDR3 length, CDR3 DNA, CDR3 protein. A D gene is named only where the DNA matches it firmly.

.	TRBV5-4	TRBJ1-3	14	TGTGCCAGCAGCTTGGAGGGGATCGGAAACACCATATATTTT	CASSLEGIGNTIYF
.	TRBV10-3	TRBJ1-3	14	TGTGCCATCAGCGGGGAAGTCTCTGGAAACACCATATATTTT	CAISGEVSGNTIYF
.	TRBV18	TRBJ1-1	17	TGTGCCAGCTCACCCAGACAGGTTCCTTTGGGGGACACTGAAGCTTTCTTT	CASSPRQVPLGDTEAFF
.	TRBV4-2	TRBJ1-5	14	TGTGCCAGCAGCCAAGATTTGCAGAATCAGCCCCAGCATTTT	CASSQDLQNQPQHF
.	TRBV18	TRBJ1-1	14	TGTGCCAGCTCATTCGGTAGATTGAACACTGAAGCTTTCTTT	CASSFGRLNTEAFF
TRBD2	TRBV14	TRBJ2-1	17	TGTGCCAGCAGCCAAGATCGGACTAGCGGGAGCTACAATGAGCAGTTCTTC	CASSQDRTSGSYNEQFF
TRBD1	TRBV11-2	TRBJ2-7	13	TGTGCCAGCAGCTACGGACAGGCCACTTATCAGTACTTC	CASSYGQATYQYF
TRBD2	TRBV7-9	TRBJ2-5	16	TGTGCCAGCAGCCCACCCCTAGCGGGTGACAGAGAGACCCAGTACTTC	CASSPPLAGDRETQYF
TRBD2	TRBV11-2	TRBJ2-7	15	TGTGCCAGCAGCTTAGGGACTAGCGGGAACTACGAGCAGTACTTC	CASSLGTSGNYEQYF
TRBD2	TRBV5-4	TRBJ2-1	16	TGTGCCAGCAGCTCCCTTGCCTGGACTAGCCTCGATGAGCAGTTCTTC	CASSSLAWTSLDEQFF
TRBD1	TRBV13	TRBJ2-1	18	TGTGCCAGCAGCTATCCCGATCTACAGGGGGCTTCCTACAATGAGCAGTTCTTC	CASSYPDLQGASYNEQFF
TRBD1	TRBV6-6	TRBJ1-1	14	TGTGCCAGCAGCCTACGGGACAGTATGACTGAAGCTTTCTTT	CASSLRDSMTEAFF
TRBD1	TRBV27	TRBJ1-2	16	TGTGCCAGCAGTTTTGTAGCGGCAGGGGGGTTTTATGGCTACACCTTC	CASSFVAAGGFYGYTF
TRBD2	TRBV4-1	TRBJ2-1	17	TGCGCCAGCAGCGACGACCTTCTAGCGGGAACCTACAATGAGCAGTTCTTC	CASSDDLLAGTYNEQFF
TRBD1	TRBV6-5	TRBJ2-7	14	TGTGCCAGCAGTCTCGGGACAGGCACCTACGAGCAGTACTTC	CASSLGTGTYEQYF
.	TRBV15	TRBJ2-7	18	TGTGCCACCAGCAGAGAGTATATCCAAACATCAGGCTCTCACGAGCAGTACTTC	CATSREYIQTSGSHEQYF
TRBD1	TRBV6-5	TRBJ1-1	12	TGTGCCAGCAGTTACGGGACAGTAGAAGCTTTCTTT	CASSYGTVEAFF
.	TRBV27	TRBJ1-5	15	TGTGCCAGCAGTCCCCGAGCCAGGGTCAATCAGCCCCAGCATTTT	CASSPRARVNQPQHF
TRBD2	TRBV6-5	TRBJ2-7	16	TGTGCCAGCAGCTACACCAGGACTAGCGGGGGCGGGGAGCAGTACTTC	CASSYTRTSGGGEQYF
.	TRBV28	TRBJ1-5	17	TGTGCCAGCAGTTTTAATAAAGGGGGTTCAGGCAATCAGCCCCAGCATTTT	CASSFNKGGSGNQPQHF
.	TRBV6-4	TRBJ2-6	14	TGTGCCAGTCACCCGGGAGCCGGGGCCAACGTCCTGACTTTC	CASHPGAGANVLTF
TRBD1	TRBV7-9	TRBJ1-3	16	TGTGCCAGCAGTCGGACAGGGGATTCGCCTGGAAACACCATATATTTT	CASSRTGDSPGNTIYF
.	TRBV25-1	TRBJ1-3	15	TGTGCCAGCAGCGAATCCCGGGGGGCTGGAAACACCATATATTTT	CASSESRGAGNTIYF
.	TRBV7-3	TRBJ2-3	14	TGTGCCAGCAGCTTCCAGGGGCGCACAGATACGCAGTATTTT	CASSFQGRTDTQYF
.	TRBV28	TRBJ2-3	13	TGTGCCAGCAGGGCGGGAACGACAGATACGCAGTATTTT	CASRAGTTDTQYF
TRBD1	TRBV13	TRBJ1-2	16	TGTGCCAGCAGCTTGCGCGGGGACAGGAACAACTATGGCTACACCTTC	CASSLRGDRNNYGYTF
TRBD1	TRBV7-8	TRBJ1-2	15	TGTGCCAGCAGCTTAAGAGACAGGGGGCGCCAAGGCTACACCTTC	CASSLRDRGRQGYTF
.	TRBV6-5	TRBJ2-4	13	TGTGCCAGCCGACAGTCTGGCAAAAACATTCAGTACTTC	CASRQSGKNIQYF
TRBD1	TRBV7-7	TRBJ2-7	15	TGTGCCAGCAGCTCGGGACAGGGGGCCCCCTACGAGCAGTACTTC	CASSSGQGAPYEQYF
.	TRBV5-4	TRBJ2-1	15	TGTGCCAGCAGTTTCGGACTCGAGACTTACAATGAGCAGTTCTTC	CASSFGLETYNEQFF
TRBD1	TRBV5-1	TRBJ2-3	15	TGCGCCAGCAGCTCGGGACAGGGGAGGACAGATACGCAGTACTTT	CASSSGQGRTDTQYF
TRBD1	TRBV6-4	TRBJ1-2	13	TGTGCCAGCCCTCCCGGGACAGGGAATGACTACACCTTC	CASPPGTGNDYTF
TRBD1	TRBV7-9	TRBJ1-1	14	TGTGCCAGCAGCCTACAGGGGCTAAACACTGAAGCTTTCTTT	CASSLQGLNTEAFF
.	TRBV29-1	TRBJ2-1	13	TGCAGCGTTGAACCCCCGGGAAGGGATGAGCAGTTCTTC	CSVEPPGRDEQFF
.	TRBV29-1	TRBJ2-7	9	TGCAATCACCAGGGGGAGCAGTACTTC	CNHQGEQYF
.	TRBV7-2	TRBJ2-3	15	TGTGCCAGCAGCCTAGATGCGTTGAACTCAGATACGCAGTATTTT	CASSLDALNSDTQYF
.	TRBV10-3	TRBJ1-4	14	TGTGCCATCAGTGAGTCCGTGGGCAATGAAAAACTGTTTTTT	CAISESVGNEKLFF
TRBD2	TRBV7-2	TRBJ2-1	13	TGTGCCAGCAGCGCCCGACTAGCGGGAGTACAGTTCTTC	CASSARLAGVQFF
.	TRBV5-7	TRBJ1-2	16	TGTGCCAGCAGCTCAAGACCCAACAGGGTAAGTTGGTCGAGTACCTTC	CASSSRPNRVSWSSTF
.	TRBV27	TRBJ2-7	15	TGTGCCAGCAGTTTATCGCCAGGGAACTCCTACGAGCAGTACTTC	CASSLSPGNSYEQYF
TRBD2	TRBV5-1	TRBJ2-1	16	TGCGCCAGCAGCTACGACCCCGGGAGGGGCTACAATGAGCAGTTCTTC	CASSYDPGRGYNEQFF
.	TRBV7-8	TRBJ1-1	16	TGTGCCAGCAGCTTAATGTCAGGGGATTCCAACACTGAAGCTTTCTTT	CASSLMSGDSNTEAFF
TRBD1	TRBV4-1	TRBJ1-1	16	TGCGCCAGCAGCTCGCCTACAGGGGGCGGAAACACTGAAGCTTTCTTT	CASSSPTGGGNTEAFF